The sequence of this TCR beta chain was determined in a study of shared clonotypes between healthy human individuals. Study details: Researchers assigned three CD4 naive, three CD4 memory, two CD8 naive and one CD8 memory plate to each donor. Notes on the study in general: Against clonotypes common to all four donors, non-shared ones had lower generation probabilities. Among donors, sharing of clonotypes was expected to be affected by sequencing depth.

CDR1 and CDR2 (germline): SNHLY, FYNNEI. Trimming removed 8 bases from V and 6 bases from J; junction bases left unmatched: 9. This CDR3 has 14 residues. Sequenced by immunoSEQ multiplex PCR; TCRdb stores in-frame clones only, minus some. In the table there are fewer than 1.8 million clones, 98% of which are singletons. About this clone: Its specificity is not known.

It was into CD45RA+ naive and CD45RA-negative memory subsets that the CD4+ cells were split. V usage is TRBV2 and J usage is TRBJ1-5, with TRBD1 matching 8 bases. The clonotype was recovered from a man younger than 45 in good health. The sample taken for sequencing was naive CD4+ T cells sorted from blood. Regarding subset: CD45RA+ positively selected. The CDR3 coding sequence is TGTGCCAGCTTGTCCAGGGGGCCTGGTCAGCCCCAGCATTTT. It is translated as CASLSRGPGQPQHF.